Listed below are T cell receptor beta chains from one sample, sequenced in a study of OX40 agonist ivuxolimab in advanced cancers. Only in-frame clones appear in the TCRdb table, and some are missing; sequencing was by immunoSEQ multiplex PCR. The sample has 40,000 to 50,000 clones; approximately 91% are singletons. Here the sequenced sample was CD4+ or CD8+ T cells sorted from blood, taken in a trial of the OX40 agonist ivuxolimab. Source of these receptors: an adult with an advanced solid tumor such as melanoma, head and neck, liver or kidney cancer. Each CDR3 is given with its conserved first and last residue. D genes are given only for firm matches. Clone size is not always given. Where it is, it says once, few, many or a class for expanded clones.

v_gene	d_gene	abundance	j_gene	CDR3nt	CDR3aa
TRBV7-6	.	.	TRBJ2-5	TGTGCCAGCAGCTTAGAGTCAGGGGAAACCATACTCTCTAAAGAGACCCAGTACTTC	CASSLESGETILSKETQYF
TRBV28	.	.	TRBJ1-4	TGTGCCAGCAGTTCCCGGGGTTATAATGAAAAACTGTTTTTT	CASSSRGYNEKLFF
TRBV4-1	.	.	TRBJ1-3	TGCGCCAGCAGCCAGGGAAACACCATATATTTT	CASSQGNTIYF
TRBV6-1	.	.	TRBJ2-5	TGTGCCAGCTCGGAGGGCTTAACACCACAAGAGACCCAGTACTTC	CASSEGLTPQETQYF
TRBV15	.	.	TRBJ2-5	TGTGCCACCAGCACGAGGGTCACTTACCAAGAGACCCAGTACTTC	CATSTRVTYQETQYF
TRBV5-6	.	.	TRBJ1-3	TGTGCCAGCAGCTGGGGAGGGCATGGAAACACCATATATTTT	CASSWGGHGNTIYF
TRBV7-2	TRBD1	.	TRBJ2-7	TGTGCCAGCAGCATTTCCCGACAGGGCGGCGAGCAGTACTTC	CASSISRQGGEQYF
TRBV14	TRBD2	.	TRBJ2-3	TGTGCCAGCAGCCAAGGGACTAGCGGGGGGGATACGCAGTATTTT	CASSQGTSGGDTQYF
TRBV6-5	TRBD2	.	TRBJ2-7	TGTGCCAGCAGTTTAGCGGGAAATGACGAGCAGTACTTC	CASSLAGNDEQYF
TRBV7-3	TRBD1	.	TRBJ2-3	TGTGCCAGCAGCTTAGGGACAGGGGCGCAGTATTTT	CASSLGTGAQYF
TRBV27	.	.	TRBJ2-7	TGTGCCAGCAGTTTGTTCGGGGGCCCCTACGAGCAGTACTTC	CASSLFGGPYEQYF
TRBV9	.	.	TRBJ2-2	TGTGCCAGCAGCGTAGAAAACGGGGAGCTGTTTTTT	CASSVENGELFF
TRBV4-3	TRBD2	once	TRBJ2-3	TGCGCCAGCAGCCAAGAGCTGCTAGCGGGCGGAGATACGCAGTATTTT	CASSQELLAGGDTQYF
TRBV6-1	.	few	TRBJ1-5	TGTGCCAGCCGCGTCTCCGGCGATAGCAATCAGCCCCAGCATTTT	CASRVSGDSNQPQHF
TRBV28	.	once	TRBJ2-7	TGTGCCAGCAGTCCCCCCACAGAAAACTCCTACGAGCAGTACTTC	CASSPPTENSYEQYF
TRBV30	.	.	TRBJ1-2	TGTGCCTGGCAAGCGGAGGCCAACTATGGCTACACCTTC	CAWQAEANYGYTF
TRBV5-1	.	.	TRBJ2-5	TGCGCCAGCAGCTTGGCATCAGTCACGTACCAAGAGACCCAGTACTTC	CASSLASVTYQETQYF
TRBV19	TRBD1	.	TRBJ2-7	TGTGCCAGTAGCCATTCACAGGGGCTTTCATACGAGCAGTACTTC	CASSHSQGLSYEQYF
TRBV5-1	.	once	TRBJ2-1	TGCGCCAGCAGCTTGGGTAACAATGGGCAGTTCTTC	CASSLGNNGQFF
TRBV9	TRBD2	.	TRBJ2-7	TGTGCCAGCAGCTCCCAGCGGGACGAAAACTACGAGCAGTACTTC	CASSSQRDENYEQYF
TRBV11-1	TRBD2	.	TRBJ2-3	TGTGCCAGCAGCTATAGCGGGAGCACAGATACGCAGTATTTT	CASSYSGSTDTQYF
TRBV28	.	.	TRBJ2-7	TGTGCCAGCAGTTTATTCGGGGACTTGTCCTACGAGCAGTACTTC	CASSLFGDLSYEQYF
TRBV6-6	.	.	TRBJ2-7	TGTGCCAGCAGTTACGGTGTCGAGCAGTACTTC	CASSYGVEQYF
TRBV9	.	.	TRBJ1-2	TGTGCCAGCAGCGCCTCCCAGGCCGGGCCCAGCTTAAGCTATGGCTACACCTTC	CASSASQAGPSLSYGYTF
TRBV6-1	.	.	TRBJ1-1	TGTGCCAGCATTCCACCAGGGCCGCGGGCTTTCTTT	CASIPPGPRAFF
TRBV7-6	TRBD2	.	TRBJ2-3	TGTGCCAGCAGCTCAATAGCGGGGGCCGGGACTAGCGGGGGAGGCGGCACAGATACGCAGTATTTT	CASSSIAGAGTSGGGGTDTQYF
TRBV7-9	.	.	TRBJ2-7	TGTGCCAGCAGCAATGTGGGTTCATCCTACGAGCAGTACTTC	CASSNVGSSYEQYF
TRBV6-5	.	.	TRBJ2-7	TGTGCCAGCAGAACTGCGTACGAGCAGTACTTC	CASRTAYEQYF
TRBV28	.	.	TRBJ2-2	TGTGCCAGCAGCCCTCTAGGGGCGAACACCGGGGAGCTGTTTTTT	CASSPLGANTGELFF
TRBV2	TRBD1	.	TRBJ2-7	TGTGCCAGCCGGGACAGGGGCGAGCAGTACTTC	CASRDRGEQYF
TRBV6-6	.	.	TRBJ2-7	TGTGCCAGCAGTTACTCCTCGGGGGGCTCTTATGAGCAGTACTTC	CASSYSSGGSYEQYF
TRBV5-1	TRBD1	.	TRBJ2-7	TGCGCCAGCAGCTTGGTAGGGACAGGGGCTGAGCAGTACTTC	CASSLVGTGAEQYF
TRBV27	.	.	TRBJ2-4	TGTGCCAGCAGTTCCGGACTGGAGGGGTACATTCAGTACTTC	CASSSGLEGYIQYF
TRBV13	.	.	TRBJ1-4	TGTGCCAGCAGCCCAGGGGATGAAAAACTGTTTTTT	CASSPGDEKLFF
TRBV13	.	once	TRBJ2-3	TGTGCCAGCAGCTCCCCAATACTAACGGGAGCTAAACAATACACAGATACGCAGTATTTT	CASSSPILTGAKQYTDTQYF
TRBV5-4	TRBD1	.	TRBJ1-6	TGTGCCAGCAGCTTGGAACAGGGGGATTCCAATTCACCCCTCCACTTT	CASSLEQGDSNSPLHF
TRBV5-6	.	.	TRBJ2-7	TGTGCCAGCAGCTTGGATCGGGGGTCCCCCTACGAGCAGTACTTC	CASSLDRGSPYEQYF
TRBV19	.	.	TRBJ2-7	TGTGCCAGTAGTATCAACGGGCCAAAACTCCCTTCCTACGAGCAGTACTTC	CASSINGPKLPSYEQYF
TRBV7-9	TRBD1	once	TRBJ1-4	TGTGCCAGCAGCTTCCGGGACAGGGGTGAAAAACTGTTTTTT	CASSFRDRGEKLFF
TRBV5-1	TRBD1	once	TRBJ2-2	TGCGCCAGCAGCCAGGGGGACAGGGCGAACACCGGGGAGCTGTTTTTT	CASSQGDRANTGELFF
TRBV5-8	TRBD2	few	TRBJ2-1	TGTGCCAGCAGCGCTACTCTAGCGGGCGATTACAATGAGCAGTTCTTC	CASSATLAGDYNEQFF
TRBV19	TRBD2	.	TRBJ2-2	TGTGCCAGTATTCCCGGGACTAGGGGCACCGGGGAGCTGTTTTTT	CASIPGTRGTGELFF
TRBV7-3	.	once	TRBJ2-1	TGTGCCAGCAGCTTAAAGGCGGGGCCCAATGAGCAGTTCTTC	CASSLKAGPNEQFF
TRBV7-6	.	.	TRBJ2-5	TGTGCCAGCAGCTTAGTTCTTAACGGGGAGACCCAGTACTTC	CASSLVLNGETQYF
TRBV2	TRBD1	.	TRBJ1-3	TGTGCCAGCAGTCCGCCGGGACAGGGAAACACCATATATTTT	CASSPPGQGNTIYF
TRBV7-9	TRBD1	.	TRBJ1-2	TGTGCCAGCACGGCCGGGACAGGGAACTATGGCTACACCTTC	CASTAGTGNYGYTF
TRBV7-9	.	.	TRBJ1-4	TGTGCCAGCAGCCCCCGAACCAGAGAGGAAAAACTGTTTTTT	CASSPRTREEKLFF
TRBV27	TRBD1	.	TRBJ2-1	TGTGCCAGCAGTCCGGGACAGAGGTACAATGAGCAGTTCTTC	CASSPGQRYNEQFF
TRBV9	TRBD2	.	TRBJ2-1	TGTGCCAGCAGCGATAAACCGATAGCGGGAAGCTCCTACAATGAGCAGTTCTTC	CASSDKPIAGSSYNEQFF
TRBV4-3	.	.	TRBJ2-1	TGCGCCAGCAGCCAAGACGGGGGGCAGGGGGTCCTAATTTTCTTC	CASSQDGGQGVLIFF
TRBV11-2	TRBD1	.	TRBJ1-1	TGTGCCAGCAGCTACATCACAGGGGGCCTGGGCACTGAAGCTTTCTTT	CASSYITGGLGTEAFF
TRBV11-2	TRBD2	.	TRBJ2-7	TGTGCCAGCAGCCGGGGACTAGCGGGCTCCTACGAGCAGTACTTC	CASSRGLAGSYEQYF
TRBV5-1	TRBD2	.	TRBJ2-7	TGCGCCAGCAGCCCCCAGGGAGGGGCCGAGCAGTACTTC	CASSPQGGAEQYF